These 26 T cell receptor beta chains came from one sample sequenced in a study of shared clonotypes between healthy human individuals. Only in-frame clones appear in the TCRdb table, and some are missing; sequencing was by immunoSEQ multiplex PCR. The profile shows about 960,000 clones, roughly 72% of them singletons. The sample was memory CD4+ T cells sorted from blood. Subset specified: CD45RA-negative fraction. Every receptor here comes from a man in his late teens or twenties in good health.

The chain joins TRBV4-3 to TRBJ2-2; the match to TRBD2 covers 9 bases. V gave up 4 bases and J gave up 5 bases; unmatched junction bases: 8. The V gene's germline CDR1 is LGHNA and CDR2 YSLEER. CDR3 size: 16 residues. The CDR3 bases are TGCGCCAGCAGCCCAGGAGCGGGAGGCGGTACCGGGGAGCTGTTTTTT. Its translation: CASSPGAGGGTGELFF.

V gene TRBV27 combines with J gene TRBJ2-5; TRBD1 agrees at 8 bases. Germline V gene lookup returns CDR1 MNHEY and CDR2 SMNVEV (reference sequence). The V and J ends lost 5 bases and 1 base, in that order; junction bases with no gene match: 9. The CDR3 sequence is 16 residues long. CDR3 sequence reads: CASSTLGQGFQETQYF. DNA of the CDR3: TGTGCCAGCAGTACCCTCGGACAGGGATTCCAAGAGACCCAGTACTTC.

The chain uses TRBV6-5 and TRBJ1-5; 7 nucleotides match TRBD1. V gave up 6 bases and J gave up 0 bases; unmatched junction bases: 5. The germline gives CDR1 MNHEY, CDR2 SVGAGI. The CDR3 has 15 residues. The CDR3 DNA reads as TGTGCCAGCAGAAGACAGGGAAATAGCAATCAGCCCCAGCATTTT. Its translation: CASRRQGNSNQPQHF.

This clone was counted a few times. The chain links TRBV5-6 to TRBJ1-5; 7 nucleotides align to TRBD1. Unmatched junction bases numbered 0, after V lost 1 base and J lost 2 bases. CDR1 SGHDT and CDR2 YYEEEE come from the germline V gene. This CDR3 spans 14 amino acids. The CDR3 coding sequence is TGTGCCAGCAGCTTGACAGGGGGCAATCAGCCCCAGCATTTT. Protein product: CASSLTGGNQPQHF.

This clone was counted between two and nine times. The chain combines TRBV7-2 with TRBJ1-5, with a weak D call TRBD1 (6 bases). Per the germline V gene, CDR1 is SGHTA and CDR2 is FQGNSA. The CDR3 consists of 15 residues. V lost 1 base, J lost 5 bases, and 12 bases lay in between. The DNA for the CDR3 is TGTGCCAGCAGCTTAGGTTACGGGGGCCATCAGCCCCAGCATTTT. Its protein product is CASSLGYGGHQPQHF. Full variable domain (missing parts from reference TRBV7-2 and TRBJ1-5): GAGVSQSPSNKVTEKGKDVELRCDPISGHTALYWYRQSLGQGLEFLIYFQGNSAPDKSGLPSDRFSAERTGGSVSTLTIQRTQQEDSAVYLCASSLGYGGHQPQHFGDGTRLSIL.

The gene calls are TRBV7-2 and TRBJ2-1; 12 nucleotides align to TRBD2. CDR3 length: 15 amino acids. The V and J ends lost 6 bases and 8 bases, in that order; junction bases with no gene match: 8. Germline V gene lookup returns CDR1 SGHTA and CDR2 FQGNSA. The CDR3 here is CASSSSGRAEYEQFF. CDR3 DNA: TGTGCCAGCAGTTCTAGCGGGAGGGCCGAATATGAGCAGTTCTTC.

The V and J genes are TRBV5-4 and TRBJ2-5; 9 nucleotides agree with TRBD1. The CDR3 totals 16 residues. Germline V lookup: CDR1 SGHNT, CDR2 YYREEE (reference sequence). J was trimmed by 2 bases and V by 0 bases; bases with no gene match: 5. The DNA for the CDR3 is TGTGCCAGCAGCTTGGGACAGGGGGTCGCTCAAGAGACCCAGTACTTC. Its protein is CASSLGQGVAQETQYF.

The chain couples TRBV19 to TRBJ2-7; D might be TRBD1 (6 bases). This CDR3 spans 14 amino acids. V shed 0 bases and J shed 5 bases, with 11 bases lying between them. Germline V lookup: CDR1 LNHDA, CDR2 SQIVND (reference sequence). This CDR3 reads CASSIDPAGDEQYF. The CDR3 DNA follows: TGTGCCAGTAGTATAGATCCGGCAGGGGACGAGCAGTACTTC.

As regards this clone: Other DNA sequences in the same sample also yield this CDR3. The CDR3 DNA follows: TGTGCCAGCAGTTACTCGTCCGGGGGGTCCTACGAGCAGTACTTC. Its translation is CASSYSSGGSYEQYF. V usage is TRBV6-5 and J usage is TRBJ2-7; 7 nucleotides line up with TRBD2. CDR3 length equals 15 residues. J gave up 1 base and V 0 bases, and 3 bases lay outside the gene matches. The germline gives CDR1 MNHEY, CDR2 SVGAGI.

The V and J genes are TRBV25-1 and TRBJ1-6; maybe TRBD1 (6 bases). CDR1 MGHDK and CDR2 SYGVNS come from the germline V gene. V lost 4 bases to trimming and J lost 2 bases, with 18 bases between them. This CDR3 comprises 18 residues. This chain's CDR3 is CASSAPQGFGTYNSPLHF. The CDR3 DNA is TGTGCCAGCAGTGCACCTCAGGGGTTTGGGACCTATAATTCACCCCTCCACTTT.

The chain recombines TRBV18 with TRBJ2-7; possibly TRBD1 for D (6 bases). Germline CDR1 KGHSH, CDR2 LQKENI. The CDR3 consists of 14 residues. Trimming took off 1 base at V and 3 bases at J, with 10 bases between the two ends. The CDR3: CASSPLQGDYEQYF. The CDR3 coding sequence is TGTGCCAGCTCACCACTACAGGGAGACTACGAGCAGTACTTC.

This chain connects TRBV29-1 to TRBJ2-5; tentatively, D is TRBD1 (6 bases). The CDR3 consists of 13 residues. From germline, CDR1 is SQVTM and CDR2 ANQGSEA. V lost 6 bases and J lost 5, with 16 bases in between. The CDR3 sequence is CSVRTAGGETQYF. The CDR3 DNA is TGCAGCGTCCGGACAGCCGGCGGGGAGACCCAGTACTTC.

Here the CDR3 reads CASSVSGRPQHF. As DNA, the CDR3 is TGTGCCAGCAGTGTTTCAGGGCGGCCCCAGCATTTT. The chain is built from TRBV2 and TRBJ1-5; D might be TRBD1 (5 bases). This CDR3 contains 12 residues. V was clipped by 4 bases and J by 9 bases, with 10 bases between them. Germline CDR1 is SNHLY and CDR2 is FYNNEI. Drawing the rest from reference TRBV2 and TRBJ1-5, the complete variable domain is EPEVTQTPSHQVTQMGQEVILRCVPISNHLYFYWYRQILGQKVEFLVSFYNNEISEKSEIFDDQFSVERPDGSNFTLKIRSTKLEDSAMYFCASSVSGRPQHFGDGTRLSIL.

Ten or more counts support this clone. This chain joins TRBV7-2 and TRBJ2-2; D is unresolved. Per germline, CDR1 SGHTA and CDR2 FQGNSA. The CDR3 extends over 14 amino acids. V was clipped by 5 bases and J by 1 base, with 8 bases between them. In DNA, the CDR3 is TGTGCCAGCAGCCAACAGAGGAACACCGGGGAGCTGTTTTTT. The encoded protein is CASSQQRNTGELFF.

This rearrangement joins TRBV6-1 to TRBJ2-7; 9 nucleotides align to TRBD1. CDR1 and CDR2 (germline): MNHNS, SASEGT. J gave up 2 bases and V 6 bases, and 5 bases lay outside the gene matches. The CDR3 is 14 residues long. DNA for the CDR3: TGTGCCAGCAGAACCGGGACAGGGACCTACGAGCAGTACTTC. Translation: CASRTGTGTYEQYF.

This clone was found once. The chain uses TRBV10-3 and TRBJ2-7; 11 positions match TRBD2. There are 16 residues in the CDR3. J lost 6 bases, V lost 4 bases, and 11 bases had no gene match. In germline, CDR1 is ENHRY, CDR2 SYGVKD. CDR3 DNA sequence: TGTGCCATCAGTGCCAACCCGACTAGCGGGAAGGCCGAGCAGTACTTC. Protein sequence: CAISANPTSGKAEQYF.

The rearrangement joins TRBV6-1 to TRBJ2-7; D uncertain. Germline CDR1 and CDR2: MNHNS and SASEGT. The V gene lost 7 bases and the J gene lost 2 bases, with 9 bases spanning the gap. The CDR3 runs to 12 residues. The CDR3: CASKGDPYEQYF. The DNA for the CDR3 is TGTGCCAGCAAAGGTGACCCCTACGAGCAGTACTTC.

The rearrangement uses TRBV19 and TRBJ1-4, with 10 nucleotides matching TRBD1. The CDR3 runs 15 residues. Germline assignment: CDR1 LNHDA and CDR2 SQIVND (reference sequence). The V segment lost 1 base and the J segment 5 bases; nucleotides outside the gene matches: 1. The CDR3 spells CASSIAGQGNEKLFF. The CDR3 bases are TGTGCCAGTAGTATAGCGGGACAGGGGAATGAAAAACTGTTTTTT.

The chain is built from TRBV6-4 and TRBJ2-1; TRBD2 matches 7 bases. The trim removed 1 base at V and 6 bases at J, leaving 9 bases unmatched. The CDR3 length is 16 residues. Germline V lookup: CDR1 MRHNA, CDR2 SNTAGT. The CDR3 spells CASSDLGEGGINEQFF. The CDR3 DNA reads TGTGCCAGCAGTGACTTGGGGGAGGGAGGCATCAATGAGCAGTTCTTC.

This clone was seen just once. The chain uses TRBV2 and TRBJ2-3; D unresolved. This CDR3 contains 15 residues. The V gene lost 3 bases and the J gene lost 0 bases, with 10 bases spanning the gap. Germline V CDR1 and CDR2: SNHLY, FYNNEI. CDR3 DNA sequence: TGTGCCAGCAGTGATGTCCGACCCAGCACAGATACGCAGTATTTT. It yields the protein CASSDVRPSTDTQYF.

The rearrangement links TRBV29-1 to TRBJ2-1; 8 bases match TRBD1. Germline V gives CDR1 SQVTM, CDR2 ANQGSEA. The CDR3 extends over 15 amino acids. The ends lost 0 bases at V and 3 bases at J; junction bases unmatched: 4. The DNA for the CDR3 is TGCAGCGTTGAAGATACAGGGGGGATCTACAATGAGCAGTTCTTC. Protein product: CSVEDTGGIYNEQFF.

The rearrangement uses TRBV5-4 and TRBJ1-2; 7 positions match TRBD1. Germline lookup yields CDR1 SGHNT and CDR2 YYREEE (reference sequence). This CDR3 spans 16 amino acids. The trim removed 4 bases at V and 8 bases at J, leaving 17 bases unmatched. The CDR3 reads CASSGGWDSYLGGYTF. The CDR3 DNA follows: TGTGCCAGCAGCGGGGGTTGGGACAGCTACCTGGGAGGCTACACCTTC.

In DNA form, the CDR3 reads TGTGCCTGGAAGACGGCTGGAAACACCATATATTTT. This translates into CAWKTAGNTIYF. This rearrangement joins TRBV30 to TRBJ1-3; D unresolved. Germline assignment: CDR1 GTSNPN and CDR2 SVGIG (reference sequence). The CDR3 is 12 residues long. V lost 4 bases to trimming and J lost 2 bases, with 6 bases between them.

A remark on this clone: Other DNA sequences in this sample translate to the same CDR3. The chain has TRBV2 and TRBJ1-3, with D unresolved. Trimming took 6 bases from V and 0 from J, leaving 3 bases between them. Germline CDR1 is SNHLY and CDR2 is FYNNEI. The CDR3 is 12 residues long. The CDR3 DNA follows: TGTGCCAGCAGCGTCTCTGGAAACACCATATATTTT. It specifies CASSVSGNTIYF.

The CDR3 coding sequence is TGTGCCAGCAGCCTCCCCAAGACAGGGGTTAATGAAAAACTGTTTTTT. It translates to CASSLPKTGVNEKLFF. The chain employs TRBV28 and TRBJ1-4; 8 positions match TRBD1. CDR3 size: 16 residues. The V segment lost 6 bases and the J segment 4 bases; nucleotides outside the gene matches: 10. In germline, CDR1 is MDHEN, CDR2 SYDVKM.

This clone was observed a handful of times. The CDR3 DNA reads TGTGCCAGCAGTTTTCCGGGGACTAGCGGGAGTAGGAATGAGCAGTTCTTC. This encodes CASSFPGTSGSRNEQFF. The rearrangement uses TRBV27 and TRBJ2-1; 14 bases match TRBD2. The germline V gene has CDR1 MNHEY and CDR2 SMNVEV (reference sequence). Trimming took 3 bases from V and 7 from J; bases not matched to a gene: 8. The CDR3 extends over 17 amino acids.